This TCR beta chain was documented in a study of identifying expanded T cells in peripheral blood. Germline CDR1 SGHNT, CDR2 YENEEA. V gave up 0 bases and J gave up 0 bases, with 15 bases separating them. The length of the CDR3 is 19 residues. Findings and limits, study-wide: Roughly 1.2 clones differed between technical replicates, versus about 15 and 19 over time. Across healthy donors, higher total template counts meant significantly greater roughly 2-week count variance.

Only in-frame clones appear in the TCRdb table, and some are missing; sequencing was by immunoSEQ multiplex PCR. The sample has about 89,000 clones, approximately 86% seen once; the top ten hold around 5.2%. Comment on this clone: Its antigen is unidentified.

J is TRBJ2-6 and V is TRBV11-3, with a tentative D call TRBD2 (6 bases). This sequence was found in a person aged 18 to 75 in good health. Sequences were obtained from blood. The CDR3 nucleotides are TGTGCCAGCAGCTTAGAGGTGGAGGGGTTGAGCTCTGGGGCCAACGTCCTGACTTTC. Its protein is CASSLEVEGLSSGANVLTF.